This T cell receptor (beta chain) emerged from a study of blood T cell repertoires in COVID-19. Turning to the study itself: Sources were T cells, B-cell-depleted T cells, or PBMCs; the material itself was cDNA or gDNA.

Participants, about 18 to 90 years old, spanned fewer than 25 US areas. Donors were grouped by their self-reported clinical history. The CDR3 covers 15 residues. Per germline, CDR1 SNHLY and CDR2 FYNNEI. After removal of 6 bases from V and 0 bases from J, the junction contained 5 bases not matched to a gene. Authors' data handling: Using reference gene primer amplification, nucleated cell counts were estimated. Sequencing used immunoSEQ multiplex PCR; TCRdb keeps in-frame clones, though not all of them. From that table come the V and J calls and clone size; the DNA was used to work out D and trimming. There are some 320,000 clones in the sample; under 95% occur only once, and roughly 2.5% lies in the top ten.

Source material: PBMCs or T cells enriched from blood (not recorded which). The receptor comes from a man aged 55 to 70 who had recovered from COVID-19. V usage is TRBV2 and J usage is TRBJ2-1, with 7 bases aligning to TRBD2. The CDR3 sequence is CASRERGNSYNEQFF. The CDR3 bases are TGTGCCAGCAGGGAGCGGGGAAACTCCTACAATGAGCAGTTCTTC. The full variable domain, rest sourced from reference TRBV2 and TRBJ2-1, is EPEVTQTPSHQVTQMGQEVILRCVPISNHLYFYWYRQILGQKVEFLVSFYNNEISEKSEIFDDQFSVERPDGSNFTLKIRSTKLEDSAMYFCASRERGNSYNEQFFGPGTRLTVL.